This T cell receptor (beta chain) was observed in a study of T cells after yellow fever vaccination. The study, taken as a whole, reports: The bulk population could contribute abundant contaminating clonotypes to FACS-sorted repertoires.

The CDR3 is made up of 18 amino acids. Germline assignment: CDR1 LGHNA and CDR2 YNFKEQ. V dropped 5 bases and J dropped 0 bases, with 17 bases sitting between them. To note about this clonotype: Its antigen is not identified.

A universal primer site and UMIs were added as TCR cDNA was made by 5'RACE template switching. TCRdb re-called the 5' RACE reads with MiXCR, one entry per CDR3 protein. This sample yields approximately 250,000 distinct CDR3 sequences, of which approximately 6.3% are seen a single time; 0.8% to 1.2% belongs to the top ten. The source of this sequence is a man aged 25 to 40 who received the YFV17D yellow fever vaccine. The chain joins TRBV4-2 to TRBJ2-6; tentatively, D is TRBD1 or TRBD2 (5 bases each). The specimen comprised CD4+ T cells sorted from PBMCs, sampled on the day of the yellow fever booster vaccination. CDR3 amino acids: CASSERTGLSSGANVLTF. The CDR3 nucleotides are TGTGCCAGCAGCGAACGTACAGGACTTTCCTCTGGGGCCAACGTCCTGACTTTC.